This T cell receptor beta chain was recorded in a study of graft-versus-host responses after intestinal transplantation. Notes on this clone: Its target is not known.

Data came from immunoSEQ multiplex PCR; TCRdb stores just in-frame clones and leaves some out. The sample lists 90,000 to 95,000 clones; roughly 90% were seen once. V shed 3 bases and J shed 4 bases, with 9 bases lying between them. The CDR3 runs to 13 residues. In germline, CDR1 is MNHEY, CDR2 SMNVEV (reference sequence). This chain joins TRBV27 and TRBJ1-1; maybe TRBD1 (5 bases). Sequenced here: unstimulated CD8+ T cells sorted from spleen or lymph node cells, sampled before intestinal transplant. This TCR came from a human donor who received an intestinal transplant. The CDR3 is CASSFTGGTEAFF. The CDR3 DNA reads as TGTGCCAGCAGTTTTACCGGGGGCACTGAAGCTTTCTTT.